The present T cell receptor (beta chain) was sequenced within a study of technical replicates of blood from a few donors. Assay: immunoSEQ multiplex PCR; the TCRdb copy retains only in-frame clones and omits some. This table holds about 64,000 clones, less than 90% found once. The sequencing sample was made of PBMCs. The TCR sequence derives from a human donor in good health. Some clones in this sample may be carry-over from other donors' samples.

The chain's CDR3 is CASGFRGQGYGYTF. The CDR3 nucleotides are TGTGCTAGTGGTTTCAGGGGGCAAGGCTATGGCTACACCTTC. The chain carries TRBV12-5 and TRBJ1-2, with 8 bases identical to TRBD1. This CDR3 is 14 amino acids long. Germline assignment: CDR1 LGHNT and CDR2 FRNRAP. V shed 3 bases, J shed 4 bases, and the junction held 4 bases outside the gene matches.